This T cell receptor (beta chain) comes out of a study of blood T cell repertoires in COVID-19. Assignment of participants to cohorts was predicated upon participant-reported clinical history. The study counted Cohort 3 donors as recovered given two negative PCRs, clearance, or symptom resolution. In the original workflow: Amplifying reference gene primers gave estimates of nucleated cell counts. TCRdb's copy holds only in-frame clones and misses some; the assay was immunoSEQ multiplex PCR. V and J calls plus clone size are reproduced from that table; the DNA served to infer D and trimming. The data hold about 320,000 clones, with under 90% observed a single time. This clone was observed a handful of times. CDR3 length: 17 residues. V was clipped by 3 bases and J by 6 bases; unmatched bases: 12. Germline CDR1 and CDR2: LNHDA and SQIVND (reference sequence).

This clonotype was sampled from a man in his sixties who had recovered from COVID-19. The chain couples TRBV19 to TRBJ2-1; 9 bases line up with TRBD2. The sample was PBMCs or T cells enriched from blood (not recorded which). DNA of the CDR3: TGTGCCAGTAGTATGGGCTTCGGCAGCGGGAGGCGCAATGAGCAGTTCTTC. It translates to CASSMGFGSGRRNEQFF.